This entry concerns a single T cell receptor beta chain. It has no known antigen specificity. Base quality data are lacking; no much larger clone is found one base away. Only healthy Caucasian donors were included. The researchers also sequenced three unrelated adults who were not twins: a male aged 18 to 30, a male aged 50 to 60, and a female aged 50 to 60. Miltenyi CD45RO+ enrichment and human naive T-cell isolation kits were used to isolate memory (CD45RO+) and naive T cells from PBMC. The library was generated by 5' RACE. Sequencing used an Illumina HiSeq 2000. A universal primer binding site was introduced by template switching, and a unique molecular identifier was present in the final cDNA, enabling accurate counting of TCR cDNA molecules. Specific primers in the conserved constant-segment region were used to synthesize first-strand cDNA for TCR alpha and beta chains. To control for contamination, every cDNA library carried two barcodes: a SMART-Mk sample barcode plus Illumina barcodes. TruSeq adapter sequences, together with Illumina sample barcodes, were added in two successive PCR steps. TCR alpha and beta cDNA libraries were sequenced on the Illumina HiSeq platform with custom primers. The authors processed their data as follows. MiGEC processed the raw reads to extract unique molecular identifiers, while MiXCR was used to determine the CDR3 positions. For each individual, recombination models were inferred using an EM algorithm with the repgenHMM and IGoR tools. The analysis of shared clonotypes was done with the tcR package in R, with sharing normalized by the product of cloneset sizes. To study raw recombination free of thymic and clonal selection effects, out-of-frame nonproductive sequences were analyzed. TCRdb reran the public reads through fastp at Q25 and MiXCR, keeping productive beta chains. For every CDR3 protein sequence, its rows merge into one entry that carries the most common genes and DNA. The V and J calls, along with clone size, are taken from TCRdb and not from the paper's own processing. This sample comprises hundreds of thousands of distinct CDR3 sequences, around 6% of them detected only once. Of the sample, roughly 2% is held by the ten largest clones.

This sample is drawn from a study of identical twins (dated by TCRdb to 2016 to 2018). General notes on the study: TCR alpha and beta repertoires from monozygotic twins, unrelated adults of various ages and cord blood were deep-sequenced to test whether fetal clonotypes persist. To rule out contamination, the twin experiments were replicated at different times with different library preparation protocols. Study-wide findings and limitations: Recombination models systematically underestimated out-of-frame TCR alpha sharing in monozygotic twins but agreed with sharing between unrelated individuals. Because the same donors could not be followed over many years, conclusions were based on cross-sectional statistical analysis. Excess twin sharing in beta out-of-frame sequences was weaker because fewer shared sequences lowered the signal-to-noise ratio. Invariant T cells such as MAIT and iNKT could partly confound zero-insertion analyses, though diverse VJ usage argued against this for most clonotypes. Fewer insertions were carried by abundant cord blood beta clonotypes, a similar but weaker trend appeared in young adult naive repertoires, and no such trend appeared in memory repertoires. Compared with coincidental sharing between unrelated individuals, an excess of low generation-probability sequences was observed among out-of-frame TCR alpha sequences shared between twins.

CDR1 is given as MDHEN and CDR2 as SYDVKM, both from the germline V gene. The germline V and J ends show losses of 6 bases and 5 bases respectively, and no gene match explains 9 bases of the junction. The CDR3 covers 14 residues, taking in both the cysteine and the phenylalanine. The only DNA kept is the CDR3, 42 bases in frame from the first base. This sequence was found in a young man in good health. The V and J segments used are TRBV28 and TRBJ2-7; 8 middle bases align to TRBD2. The sequenced sample consisted of naive T cells sorted from blood. The intended sense of this specimen's cell subset or site label: cells isolated with a human naive T-cell isolation kit. CDR3 sequence: CASRISGIINEQYF. The nucleotide sequence is TGTGCCAGCAGGATTAGCGGGATCATTAACGAGCAGTACTTC.